This T cell receptor (beta chain) was sequenced during a study of cytomegalovirus exposure and HLA in healthy donors. Regarding the study as a whole: High specificity and sensitivity for cytomegalovirus status were reported for the classifier. The study reported that TCR beta sequences accurately predicted HLA-A and HLA-B alleles in most subjects. Later on, an analysis tied approximately 17,000 TCR beta sequences to HLA alleles at 0.05 false discovery rate.

This clone has only a few counts. Its cognate antigen is unknown. This CDR3 contains 13 residues. V lost 11 bases, J lost 8 bases, and 19 bases lay in between. CDR1 LGHNT and CDR2 FRNRAP come from the germline V gene. PCR involved 60 Vbeta and 13 Jbeta primers. Data came from immunoSEQ multiplex PCR; TCRdb stores just in-frame clones and leaves some out. Of about 94,000 clones listed, around 66% are singletons. This clonotype was sampled from a man aged 25-45 years in good health and CMV-seronegative. The sample taken for sequencing was PBMCs. The rearrangement joins TRBV12-5 to TRBJ2-4; D remains ambiguous. CDR3 nucleotides: TGTGCTTGTACCCCCCGAACAGTAGACATTCAGTACTTC. This encodes CACTPRTVDIQYF.